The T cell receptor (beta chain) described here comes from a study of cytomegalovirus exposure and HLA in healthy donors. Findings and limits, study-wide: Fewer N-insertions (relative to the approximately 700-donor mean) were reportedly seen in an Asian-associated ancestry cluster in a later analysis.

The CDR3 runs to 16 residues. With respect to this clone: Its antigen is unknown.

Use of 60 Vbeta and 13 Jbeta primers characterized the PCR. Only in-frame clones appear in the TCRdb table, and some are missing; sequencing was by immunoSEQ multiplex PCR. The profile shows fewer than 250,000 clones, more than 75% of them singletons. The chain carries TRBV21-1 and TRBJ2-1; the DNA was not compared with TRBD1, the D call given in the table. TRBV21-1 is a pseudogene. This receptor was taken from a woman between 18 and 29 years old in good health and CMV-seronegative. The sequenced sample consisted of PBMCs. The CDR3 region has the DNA TGTGCCAGCAGCCCCCACCCGGGACAGGGATTCAATGAGCAGTTCTTC. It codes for CASSPHPGQGFNEQFF.